This T cell receptor (beta chain) is from a study of OX40 agonist ivuxolimab in advanced cancers. Study details: Three partial responders included one hepatocellular carcinoma patient and two cutaneous melanoma patients.

Generated by immunoSEQ multiplex PCR, the TCRdb table keeps only in-frame clones and is missing some. Of roughly 74,000 clones in the sample, over 80% were seen once. As regards this clone: No antigen is known for it.

Samples were taken at baseline and on day 1 of cycles 4 and 7. This CDR3 spans 16 amino acids. Germline CDR1 MNHNY, CDR2 SVGAGI (reference sequence). Unmatched junction bases numbered 12, after V lost 5 bases and J lost 5 bases. Study outcomes and limitations: The mean number of expanded clones was higher in CD8+ T cells than in CD4+.

The chain uses TRBV6-6 and TRBJ1-5; 7 bases agree with TRBD1. The source material was CD4+ or CD8+ T cells sorted from blood, sampled in a trial of the OX40 agonist ivuxolimab. The TCR sequence derives from an adult with an advanced solid tumor such as melanoma, head and neck, liver or kidney cancer. The CDR3 loop reads CASSPPSTGRDQPQHF. The DNA for the CDR3 is TGTGCCAGCAGTCCCCCCTCGACAGGGCGGGATCAGCCCCAGCATTTT.